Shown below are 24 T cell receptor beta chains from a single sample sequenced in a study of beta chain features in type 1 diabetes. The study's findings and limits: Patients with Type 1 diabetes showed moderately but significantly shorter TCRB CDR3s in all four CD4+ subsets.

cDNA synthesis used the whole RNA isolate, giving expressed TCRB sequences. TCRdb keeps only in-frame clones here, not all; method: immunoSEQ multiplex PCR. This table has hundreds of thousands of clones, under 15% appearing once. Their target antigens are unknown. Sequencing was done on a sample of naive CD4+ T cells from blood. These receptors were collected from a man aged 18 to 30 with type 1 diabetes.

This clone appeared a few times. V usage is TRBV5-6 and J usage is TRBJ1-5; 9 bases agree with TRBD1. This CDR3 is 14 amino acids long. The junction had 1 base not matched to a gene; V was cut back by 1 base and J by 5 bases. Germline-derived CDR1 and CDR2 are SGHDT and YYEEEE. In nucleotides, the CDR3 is TGTGCCAGCAGCTTGAGGACAGGGGATCAGCCCCAGCATTTT. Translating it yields CASSLRTGDQPQHF.

CDR3 coding DNA: TGCAGCGTCACTTACCGCGAGGGCTACGAGCAGTACTTC. This gives the protein CSVTYREGYEQYF. The chain recombines TRBV29-1 with TRBJ2-7, with D tentatively TRBD2 (5 bases). V was clipped by 6 bases and J by 3 bases, with 15 bases between them. Germline-derived CDR1 and CDR2 are SQVTM and ANQGSEA. The CDR3 totals 13 residues.

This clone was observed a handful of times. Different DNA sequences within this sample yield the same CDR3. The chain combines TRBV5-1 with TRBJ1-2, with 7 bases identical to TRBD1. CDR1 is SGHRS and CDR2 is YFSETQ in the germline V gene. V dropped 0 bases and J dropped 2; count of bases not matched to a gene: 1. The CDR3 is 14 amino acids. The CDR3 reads CASSLDRGNYGYTF. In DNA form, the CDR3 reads TGCGCCAGCAGCTTGGACAGGGGAAACTATGGCTACACCTTC.

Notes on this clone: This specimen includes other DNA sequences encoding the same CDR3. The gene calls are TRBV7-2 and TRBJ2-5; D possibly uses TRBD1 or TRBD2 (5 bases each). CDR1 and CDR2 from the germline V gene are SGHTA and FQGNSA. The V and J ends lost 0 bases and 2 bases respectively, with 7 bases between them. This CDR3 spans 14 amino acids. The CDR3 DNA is TGTGCCAGCAGCTTAGCGGGGGTTCAAGAGACCCAGTACTTC. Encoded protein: CASSLAGVQETQYF.

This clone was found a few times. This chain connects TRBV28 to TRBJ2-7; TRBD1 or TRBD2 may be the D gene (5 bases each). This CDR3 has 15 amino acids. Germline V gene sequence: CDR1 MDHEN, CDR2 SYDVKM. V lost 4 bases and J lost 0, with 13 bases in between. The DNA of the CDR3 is TGTGCCAGCAGTTCCGGGGCGTCCACCTCCTACGAGCAGTACTTC. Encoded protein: CASSSGASTSYEQYF.

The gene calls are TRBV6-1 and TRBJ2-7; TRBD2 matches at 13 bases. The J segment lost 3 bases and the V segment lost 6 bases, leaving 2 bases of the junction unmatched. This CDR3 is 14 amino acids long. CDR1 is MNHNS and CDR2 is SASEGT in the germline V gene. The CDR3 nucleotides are TGTGCCAGCAGCCGGACTAGCGGGGGCTACGAGCAGTACTTC. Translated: CASSRTSGGYEQYF.

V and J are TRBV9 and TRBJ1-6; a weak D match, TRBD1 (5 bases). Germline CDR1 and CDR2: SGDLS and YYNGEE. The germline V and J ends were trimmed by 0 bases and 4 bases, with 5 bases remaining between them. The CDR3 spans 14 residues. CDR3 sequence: CASSVGGYNSPLHF. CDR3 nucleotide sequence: TGTGCCAGCAGCGTAGGGGGGTATAATTCACCCCTCCACTTT.

CDR3 protein: CASSLGDTLAGYEQYF. Here the CDR3 DNA reads TGTGCCAGCAGCTTAGGAGACACCTTAGCGGGCTACGAGCAGTACTTC. The rearrangement joins TRBV7-9 to TRBJ2-7, with 7 bases identical to TRBD2. CDR1 is SEHNR, CDR2 FQNEAQ, per germline (reference sequence). The CDR3 length is 16 residues. V shed 1 base, J shed 3 bases, and the junction held 9 bases outside the gene matches.

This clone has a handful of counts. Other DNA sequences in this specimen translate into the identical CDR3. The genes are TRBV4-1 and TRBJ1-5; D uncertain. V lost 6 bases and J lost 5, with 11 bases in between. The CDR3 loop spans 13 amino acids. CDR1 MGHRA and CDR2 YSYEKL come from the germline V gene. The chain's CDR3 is CASSRTEDQPQHF. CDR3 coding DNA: TGCGCCAGCAGTCGGACGGAAGATCAGCCCCAGCATTTT.

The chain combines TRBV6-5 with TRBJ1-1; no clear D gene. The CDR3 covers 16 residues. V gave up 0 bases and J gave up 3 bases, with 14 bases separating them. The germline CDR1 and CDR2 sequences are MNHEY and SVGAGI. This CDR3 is CASSYSMYYGDTEAFF. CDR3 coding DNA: TGTGCCAGCAGTTACTCGATGTATTATGGGGACACTGAAGCTTTCTTT.

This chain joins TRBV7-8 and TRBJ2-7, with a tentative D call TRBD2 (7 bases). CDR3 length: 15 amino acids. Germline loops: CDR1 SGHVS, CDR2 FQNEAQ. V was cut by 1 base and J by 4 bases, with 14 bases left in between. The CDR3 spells CASSLVRGGQYEQYF. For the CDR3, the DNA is TGTGCCAGCAGCTTAGTGAGGGGGGGCCAGTACGAGCAGTACTTC.

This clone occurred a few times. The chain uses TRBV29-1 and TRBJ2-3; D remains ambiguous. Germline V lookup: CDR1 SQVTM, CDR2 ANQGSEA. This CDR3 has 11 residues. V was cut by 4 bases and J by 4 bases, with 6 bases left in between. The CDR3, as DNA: TGCAGCGTTGCCCGGGCAGATACGCAGTATTTT. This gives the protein CSVARADTQYF.

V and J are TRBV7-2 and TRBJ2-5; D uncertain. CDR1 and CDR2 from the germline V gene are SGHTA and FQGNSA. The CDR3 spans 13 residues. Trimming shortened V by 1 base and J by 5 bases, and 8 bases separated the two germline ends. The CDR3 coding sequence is TGTGCCAGCAGCTTAGTGGAAAGGGAGACCCAGTACTTC. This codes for CASSLVERETQYF. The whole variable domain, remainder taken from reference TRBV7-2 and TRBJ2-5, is GAGVSQSPSNKVTEKGKDVELRCDPISGHTALYWYRQSLGQGLEFLIYFQGNSAPDKSGLPSDRFSAERTGGSVSTLTIQRTQQEDSAVYLCASSLVERETQYFGPGTRLLVL.

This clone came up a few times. CDR3 in amino acids: CASGKLAGSHEQYF. CDR3 nucleotide sequence: TGTGCCAGCGGTAAACTAGCGGGGAGCCACGAGCAGTACTTC. The chain joins TRBV28 to TRBJ2-7, with TRBD2 identical over 10 bases. Losses at the gene ends were 8 bases for V and 5 bases for J; bases not matched to a gene: 9. Germline V lookup: CDR1 MDHEN, CDR2 SYDVKM. The CDR3 runs to 14 residues.

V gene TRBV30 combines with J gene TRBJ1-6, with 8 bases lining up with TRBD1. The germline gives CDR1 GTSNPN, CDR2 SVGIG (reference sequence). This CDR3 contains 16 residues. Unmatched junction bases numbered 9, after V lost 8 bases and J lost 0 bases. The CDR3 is CAIQGEGSSYNSPLHF. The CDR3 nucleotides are TGTGCCATACAGGGGGAGGGGAGCTCCTATAATTCACCCCTCCACTTT.

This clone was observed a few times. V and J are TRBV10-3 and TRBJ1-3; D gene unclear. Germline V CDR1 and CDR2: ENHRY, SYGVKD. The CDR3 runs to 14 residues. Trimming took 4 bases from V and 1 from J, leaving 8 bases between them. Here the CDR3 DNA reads TGTGCCATCAGTGGGTGGCCGTCTGGAAACACCATATATTTT. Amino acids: CAISGWPSGNTIYF.

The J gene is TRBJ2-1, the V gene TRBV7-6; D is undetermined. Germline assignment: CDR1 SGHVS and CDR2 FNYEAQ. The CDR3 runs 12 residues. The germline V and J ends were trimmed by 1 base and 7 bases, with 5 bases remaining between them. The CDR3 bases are TGTGCCAGCAGCTTAGGGCTGAATGAGCAGTTCTTC. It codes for CASSLGLNEQFF.

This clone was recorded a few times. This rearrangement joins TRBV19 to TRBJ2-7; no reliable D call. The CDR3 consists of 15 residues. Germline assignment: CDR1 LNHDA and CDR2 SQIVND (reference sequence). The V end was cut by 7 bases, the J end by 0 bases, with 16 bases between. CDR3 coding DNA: TGTGCCAGTACCCGGACCGGATCGGACTCCTACGAGCAGTACTTC. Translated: CASTRTGSDSYEQYF.

The CDR3 sequence is CASSQGRGEAFF. Here the CDR3 DNA reads TGTGCCAGCAGCCAAGGGAGAGGGGAAGCTTTCTTT. This rearrangement joins TRBV16 to TRBJ1-1; D remains unclear. The CDR3 is 12 residues long. Germline values: CDR1 KGHSY, CDR2 FQNENV. Trimming stripped 2 bases from V and 8 bases from J, with 9 bases between.

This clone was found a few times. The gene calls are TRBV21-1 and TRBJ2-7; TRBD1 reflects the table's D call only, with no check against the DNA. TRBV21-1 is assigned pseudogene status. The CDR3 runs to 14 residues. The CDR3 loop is CASSRRDRGIEQYF. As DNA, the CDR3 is TGTGCCAGCAGCCGCCGGGACAGGGGCATCGAGCAGTACTTC.

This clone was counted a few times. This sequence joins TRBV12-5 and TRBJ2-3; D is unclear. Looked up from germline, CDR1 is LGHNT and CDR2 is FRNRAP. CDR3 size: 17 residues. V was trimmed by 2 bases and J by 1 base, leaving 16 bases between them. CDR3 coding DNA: TGTGCTAGTGGTTTGAGGGCCACTTCTCCTCGCACAGATACGCAGTATTTT. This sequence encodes CASGLRATSPRTDTQYF.

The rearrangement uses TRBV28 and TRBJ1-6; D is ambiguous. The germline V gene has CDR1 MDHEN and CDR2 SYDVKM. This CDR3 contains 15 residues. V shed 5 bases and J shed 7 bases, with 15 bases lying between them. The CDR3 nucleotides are TGTGCCAGCAGTCCGACCCGGGATACGAATTCACCCCTCCACTTT. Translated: CASSPTRDTNSPLHF.

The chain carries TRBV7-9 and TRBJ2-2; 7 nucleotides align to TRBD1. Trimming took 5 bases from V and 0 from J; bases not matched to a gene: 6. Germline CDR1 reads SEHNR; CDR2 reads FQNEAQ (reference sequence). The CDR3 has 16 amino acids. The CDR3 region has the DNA TGTGCCAGCAGCCCCCGACAGGGTTCGAACACCGGGGAGCTGTTTTTT. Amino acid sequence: CASSPRQGSNTGELFF.

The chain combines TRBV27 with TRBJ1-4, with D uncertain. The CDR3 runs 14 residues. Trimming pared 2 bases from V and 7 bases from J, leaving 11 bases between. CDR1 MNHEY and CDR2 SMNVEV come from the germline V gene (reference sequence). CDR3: CASSLHEGREKLFF. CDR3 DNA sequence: TGTGCCAGCAGTTTACACGAAGGCCGTGAAAAACTGTTTTTT.